Listed below are T cell receptor beta chains from one sample, sequenced in a study of blood T cell repertoires in COVID-19. Assay: immunoSEQ multiplex PCR; the TCRdb copy retains only in-frame clones and omits some. The sample has 75,000 to 95,000 clones; around four fifths are singletons. The specimen sequenced was peripheral blood. The receptor set was obtained from a man between 50 and 59 years old with acute or convalescent COVID-19. The CDR3 runs from the conserved cysteine through the conserved F or W. A D gene is named only where the DNA matches it firmly. Rows give clone size only sometimes, using once, few, many, or a class for an expanded clone.

>TRBJ2-5|NA|NA|TRBV24-1
TGTGCCACCAGTGATTTCCTGCCAGGGGCTCAAGAGACCCAGTACTTC
CATSDFLPGAQETQYF
>TRBJ2-1|NA|TRBD2|TRBV13
TGTGCCAGCAGTCGCCGGACTAGGGGTAATGAGCAGTTCTTC
CASSRRTRGNEQFF
>TRBJ2-2|NA|NA|TRBV28
TGTGCCAGCAGTTTATATACAGGGCCCACCGGGGAGCTGTTTTTT
CASSLYTGPTGELFF
>TRBJ2-1|NA|TRBD2|TRBV7-2
TGTGCCAGCAGCGCCGGGGGGGCCCTTTACAATGAGCAGTTCTTC
CASSAGGALYNEQFF
>TRBJ2-7|NA|NA|TRBV2
TGTGCCAGCAACGGATACAGTTCCTACGAGCAGTACTTC
CASNGYSSYEQYF
>TRBJ2-7|NA|TRBD1|TRBV19
TGTGCCAGTAGTATAGCGGACAGGAGCTCCTACGAGCAGTACTTC
CASSIADRSSYEQYF
>TRBJ2-1|NA|NA|TRBV6-4
TGTGCCAGCAGTAACGAGGCAGGGGTAAATGAGCAGTTCTTC
CASSNEAGVNEQFF
>TRBJ2-1|NA|NA|TRBV18
TGTGCCAGCTCACCGAGGAGGGGAGAGCAGTTCTTC
CASSPRRGEQFF
>TRBJ2-2|NA|NA|TRBV19
TGTGCCAGTACTACCATAACGAACACCGGGGAGCTGTTTTTT
CASTTITNTGELFF
>TRBJ2-1|once|TRBD1|TRBV7-8
TGTGCCAGCAGCTTAGCAGGGGGCGCTGAGCAGTTCTTC
CASSLAGGAEQFF
>TRBJ2-1|NA|TRBD2|TRBV18
TGTGCCAGCTCACCGGGTTTAACTAGCGGGCAGGGGCAGTTCTTC
CASSPGLTSGQGQFF
>TRBJ1-5|once|NA|TRBV19
TGTGCCAGTAGCTACAGGGAAAACGATCAGCCCCAGCATTTT
CASSYRENDQPQHF
>TRBJ2-4|NA|NA|TRBV25-1
TGTGCCAGCAGTGAACAGACAAGCAAAAACATTCAGTACTTC
CASSEQTSKNIQYF
>TRBJ2-7|once|NA|TRBV7-9
TGTGCCAGCAGCTCCAGAGTGGAGGGGATAACCTACGAGCAGTACTTC
CASSSRVEGITYEQYF
>TRBJ2-2|few|NA|TRBV3-1/TRBV3-2
TGTGCCAGCAGCCTAGGACTCGGGAACACCGGGGAGCTGTTTTTT
CASSLGLGNTGELFF
>TRBJ2-3|NA|NA|TRBV18
TGTGCCAGCTCACCAGTAGAGGGTTCAGATACGCAGTATTTT
CASSPVEGSDTQYF
>TRBJ1-1|NA|TRBD1|TRBV28
TGTGCCAGCAGTATCGGACAGGGGGCAAGCACTGAAGCTTTCTTT
CASSIGQGASTEAFF
>TRBJ1-1|NA|TRBD1|TRBV4-1
TGCGCCAGCAGCCCCCGGGACAGGGGGCTTTCTGTCACTGAAGCTTTCTTT
CASSPRDRGLSVTEAFF
>TRBJ2-1|NA|NA|TRBV5-1
TGCGCCAGCAGCTTGGGTAGCGGAAACAATGAGCAGTTCTTC
CASSLGSGNNEQFF
>TRBJ2-1|NA|TRBD2|TRBV6-2/TRBV6-3
TGTGCCAGCAGCCGGGACCCTGGAAGGCTAGCGGGGTACAATGAGCAGTTCTTC
CASSRDPGRLAGYNEQFF
>TRBJ2-1|NA|TRBD1|TRBV19
TGTGCCAGTAGTGGAACAGGGGGTAGCTCCTACAATGAGCAGTTCTTC
CASSGTGGSSYNEQFF
>TRBJ1-1|NA|NA|TRBV7-2
TGTGCCAGCAGGGCGGGGGGCGCGACTGAAGCTTTCTTT
CASRAGGATEAFF
>TRBJ2-5|NA|NA|TRBV7-2
TGTGCCAGCGGAGTTTACCAAGAGACCCAGTACTTC
CASGVYQETQYF
>TRBJ2-4|NA|NA|TRBV6-2/TRBV6-3
TGTGCCAGCAGTTACTCGACCAGGGCCCTAGCCAAAAACATTCAGTACTTC
CASSYSTRALAKNIQYF
>TRBJ1-1|NA|NA|TRBV9
TGTGCCAGCAGCGTAGCACAGTACACTGAAGCTTTCTTT
CASSVAQYTEAFF
>TRBJ2-7|NA|TRBD1|TRBV29-1
TGCAGCGTTGGCGGTTCGGACAGGGGGACCTACGAGCAGTACTTC
CSVGGSDRGTYEQYF
>TRBJ1-4|NA|TRBD1|TRBV25-1
TGTGCCAGCAGGGGACAGGGTGGGACTAATGAAAAACTGTTTTTT
CASRGQGGTNEKLFF
>TRBJ1-4|NA|NA|TRBV30
TGTGCCTGGAGTGTACGGGCGGGGGAAAAACTGTTTTTT
CAWSVRAGEKLFF
>TRBJ1-5|NA|NA|TRBV5-5
TGTGCCAGCAGCTTGACAGCGGCAACCCTCAATCAGCCCCAGCATTTT
CASSLTAATLNQPQHF
>TRBJ2-2|once|NA|TRBV9
TGTGCCAGCAGCGTTGCGACAGGTGGCACCGGGGAGCTGTTTTTT
CASSVATGGTGELFF
>TRBJ2-7|NA|NA|TRBV7-2
TGTGCCAGCAGCCCATACCAGGGCTACGAGCAGTACTTC
CASSPYQGYEQYF
>TRBJ1-5|few|NA|TRBV30
TGTGCCTGGGGAAACTGGTATAGCAATCAGCCCCAGCATTTT
CAWGNWYSNQPQHF
>TRBJ1-5|NA|NA|TRBV7-2
TGTGCCAGCAGCTTAGATGGGCAGGGCTATCAGCCCCAGCATTTT
CASSLDGQGYQPQHF
>TRBJ2-1|NA|TRBD1|TRBV27
TGTGCCAGCAGTTCACAGGGGCCCCTCTACAATGAGCAGTTCTTC
CASSSQGPLYNEQFF
>TRBJ2-7|NA|TRBD2|TRBV30
TGTGCCTGGAGTCAAAAAGGACTAGCGGGAGGGGAGCAGTACTTC
CAWSQKGLAGGEQYF
>TRBJ1-2|NA|NA|TRBV5-1
TGCGCCAGCAGCTTGGGCGGGGACTATGGCTACACCTTC
CASSLGGDYGYTF
>TRBJ1-3|NA|NA|TRBV7-2
TGTGCCAGCAGCTTAGTCGGGGGAGTTAATGGAAACACCATATATTTT
CASSLVGGVNGNTIYF
>TRBJ1-5|NA|TRBD1|TRBV19
TGTGCCAGTAGGGGGGACAGTGACAATCAGCCCCAGCATTTT
CASRGDSDNQPQHF
>TRBJ1-5|few|NA|TRBV29-1
TGCAGCGTTGAACTGGACAACAATCAGCCCCAGCATTTT
CSVELDNNQPQHF
>TRBJ1-3|few|TRBD1|TRBV10-3
TGTGCCATCCGGGACAGCTCTGGAAACACCATATATTTT
CAIRDSSGNTIYF
>TRBJ1-5|NA|NA|TRBV28
TGTGCCAGCAGAGCGGGACAAATCAATCAGCCCCAGCATTTT
CASRAGQINQPQHF
>TRBJ1-2|NA|NA|TRBV7-9
TGTGCCAGCAGCTTAGAACAGTACTATGGCTACACCTTC
CASSLEQYYGYTF
>TRBJ1-2|NA|NA|TRBV28
TGTGCCAGCACCGAGCCCCGCGGCAGAGCTTTAGGAGTGAGTGGCTACACCTTC
CASTEPRGRALGVSGYTF
>TRBJ1-1|NA|NA|TRBV2
TGTGCCAGCAGTAGGGAGGGGAACACTGAAGCTTTCTTT
CASSREGNTEAFF
>TRBJ2-5|NA|TRBD1|TRBV6-2/TRBV6-3
TGTGCCAGCAGTTTACAGGGGGCCGGGGAGACCCAGTACTTC
CASSLQGAGETQYF
>TRBJ1-3|NA|TRBD1|TRBV9
TGTGCCAGCAGCGCAGACAGGGTGGGTTACGGAAACACCATATATTTT
CASSADRVGYGNTIYF
>TRBJ2-5|NA|TRBD1|TRBV5-1
TGCGCCAGCAGACTGGACAGGGCAAAAGAGACCCAGTACTTC
CASRLDRAKETQYF
>TRBJ2-2|NA|TRBD1|TRBV2
TGTGCCAGCAGCGGGACAGCGAACACCGGGGAGCTGTTTTTT
CASSGTANTGELFF
>TRBJ2-1|few|TRBD2|TRBV6-1
TGTGCCAGCAGTGAAATTAGCGGGGGGTACAATGAGCAGTTCTTC
CASSEISGGYNEQFF
>TRBJ1-1|NA|TRBD1|TRBV6-1
TGTGCCAGCAGCCGCGACAGGGAAGGAGGCACTGAAGCTTTCTTT
CASSRDREGGTEAFF
>TRBJ2-5|NA|NA|TRBV12-5
TGTGCTAGTGGCCCCGGAGAGACCCAGTACTTC
CASGPGETQYF
>TRBJ2-1|NA|NA|TRBV6-5
TGTGCCAGCAGTTACGGGCAGTGGACCTACAATGAGCAGTTCTTC
CASSYGQWTYNEQFF
>TRBJ1-4|NA|NA|TRBV6-1
TGTGCCAGCAGTGAAGAAGGAACAGGGTGGGTCAAAAAACTGTTTTTT
CASSEEGTGWVKKLFF
>TRBJ1-4|NA|NA|TRBV19
TGTGCCAGCAAGCCTTGGACAGAGAATGAAAAACTGTTTTTT
CASKPWTENEKLFF
>TRBJ2-5|NA|NA|TRBV5-1
TGCGCCAGCAGCCCGATGGCTAGACAAGAGACCCAGTACTTC
CASSPMARQETQYF